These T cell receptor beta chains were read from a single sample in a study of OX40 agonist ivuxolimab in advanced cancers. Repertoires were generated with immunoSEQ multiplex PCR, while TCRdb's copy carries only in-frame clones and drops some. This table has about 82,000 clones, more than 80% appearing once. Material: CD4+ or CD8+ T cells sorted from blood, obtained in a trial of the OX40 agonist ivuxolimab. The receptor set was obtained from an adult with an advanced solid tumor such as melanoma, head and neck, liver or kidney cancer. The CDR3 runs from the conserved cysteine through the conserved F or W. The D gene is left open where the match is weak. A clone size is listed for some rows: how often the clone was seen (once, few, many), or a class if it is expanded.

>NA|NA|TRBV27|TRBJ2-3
CASSRDPRLADTQYF
TGTGCCAGCAGCCGGGACCCTCGCTTGGCAGATACGCAGTATTTT
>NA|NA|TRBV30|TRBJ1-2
CAFHRVPDYYGYTF
TGTGCCTTCCACAGGGTCCCGGACTACTATGGCTACACCTTC
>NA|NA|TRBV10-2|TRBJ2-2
CASSDGTANTGELFF
TGCGCCAGCAGTGACGGGACTGCGAACACCGGGGAGCTGTTTTTT
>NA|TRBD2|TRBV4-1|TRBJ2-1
CASSPRTSGRWGTYNEQFF
TGCGCCAGCAGCCCCCGGACTAGCGGGAGATGGGGGACTTACAATGAGCAGTTCTTC
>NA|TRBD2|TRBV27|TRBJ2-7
CASSPTSGAYEQYF
TGTGCCAGCAGTCCCACTAGCGGGGCCTACGAGCAGTACTTC
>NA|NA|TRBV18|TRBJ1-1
CASSPRVEGTEAFF
TGTGCCAGCTCACCACGTGTGGAGGGCACTGAAGCTTTCTTT
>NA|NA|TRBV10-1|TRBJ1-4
CASRGIYRDKDEKLFF
TGCGCCAGCAGAGGCATTTACAGGGATAAAGATGAAAAACTGTTTTTT
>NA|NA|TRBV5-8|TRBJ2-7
CASSLQGSSYEQYF
TGTGCCAGCAGCTTGCAGGGGAGCTCCTACGAGCAGTACTTC
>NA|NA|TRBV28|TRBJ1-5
CASSPPGSGNQPQHF
TGTGCCAGCAGCCCCCCAGGGTCGGGCAATCAGCCCCAGCATTTT
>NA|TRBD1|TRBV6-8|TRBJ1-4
CASSSGGATNEKLFF
TGTGCCAGCAGTTCAGGGGGCGCAACTAATGAAAAACTGTTTTTC
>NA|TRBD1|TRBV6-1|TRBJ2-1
CASSERTGAEQFF
TGTGCCAGCAGTGAAAGGACAGGGGCAGAGCAGTTCTTC
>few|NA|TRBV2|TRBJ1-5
CASSDASGMSQPQHF
TGTGCCAGCAGTGATGCGTCGGGGATGAGTCAGCCCCAGCATTTT
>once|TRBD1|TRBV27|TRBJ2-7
CASSLTGGYVYEQYF
TGTGCCAGCAGTCTCACAGGGGGCTATGTCTACGAGCAGTACTTC
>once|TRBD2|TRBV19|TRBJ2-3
CATSRGGTTDTQYF
TGTGCCACATCCCGGGGGGGGACCACAGATACGCAGTATTTT
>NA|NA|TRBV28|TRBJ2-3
CASQRSPDTQYF
TGTGCCAGCCAGCGGTCCCCAGATACGCAGTATTTT
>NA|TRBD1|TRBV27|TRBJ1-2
CASSQGAVDGYTF
TGTGCCAGCTCCCAGGGGGCGGTCGATGGCTACACCTTC
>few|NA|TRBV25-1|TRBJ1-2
CASSELGTSYGYTF
TGTGCCAGCAGTGAATTAGGGACATCCTATGGCTACACCTTC
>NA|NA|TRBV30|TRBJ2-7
CAWSVGSVEQYF
TGTGCCTGGAGTGTAGGGTCAGTCGAGCAGTACTTC
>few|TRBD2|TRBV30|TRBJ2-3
CAWGLAGGTDTQYF
TGTGCCTGGGGACTAGCGGGAGGCACAGATACGCAGTATTTT
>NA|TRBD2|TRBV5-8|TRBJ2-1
CASSGTSLPYNEQFF
TGTGCCAGCAGCGGGACTAGCCTCCCCTACAATGAGCAGTTCTTC
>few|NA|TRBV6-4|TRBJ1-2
CASSFVGGRYGYTF
TGTGCCAGCAGTTTCGTTGGGGGCAGGTATGGCTACACCTTC
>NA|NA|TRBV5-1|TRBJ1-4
CASSLRTSGSVEKLFF
TGCGCCAGCAGCTTACGGACCTCAGGTTCAGTGGAAAAACTGTTTTTT
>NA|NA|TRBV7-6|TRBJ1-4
CASSPRDAEKLFF
TGTGCCAGCAGCCCCCGGGACGCAGAAAAACTGTTTTTT
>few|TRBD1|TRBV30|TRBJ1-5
CAWSVRLTGQGNQPQHF
TGTGCCTGGAGTGTACGTTTAACGGGACAGGGCAATCAGCCCCAGCATTTT
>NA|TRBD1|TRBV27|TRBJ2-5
CASSYTGEAGEQYF
TGTGCCAGCAGTTATACAGGGGAAGCTGGTGAGCAGTACTTC
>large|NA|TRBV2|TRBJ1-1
CASGTEAFF
TGTGCCAGCGGTACTGAAGCTTTCTTT
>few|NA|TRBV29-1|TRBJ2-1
CSVDRVTYNEQFF
TGCAGCGTTGACAGGGTGACCTACAATGAGCAGTTCTTC